This T cell receptor (beta chain) was documented in a study of post-analysis software for immune sequencing data. Study-level background: Relapsing-remitting, secondary progressive and progressive-relapsing forms made up the multiple sclerosis disease courses. Findings and caveats of the study: Clustering by F measure revealed strong co-clustering among samples prepared together in one batch. TRBV segments more frequent in patients than in controls numbered about 5 and included TRBV5-6, TRBV5-1 and TRBV20-1. There was significantly lower normalized Chao1 diversity in multiple sclerosis patients than in controls.

Prepared TCR beta cDNA libraries contained unique molecular identifiers. cDNA molecules numbering some 500,000 came from roughly 1 to 10 million T cells. TCRdb ran MiXCR on the PCR reads and lists one entry per CDR3 protein. Counted here are about 770,000 distinct CDR3 sequences, just over 45% occurring once; the ten biggest clones make up just under 5%. Remarks on this clonotype: The antigen is not known.

The germline gives CDR1 SGHRS, CDR2 YFSETQ. V lost 2 bases, J lost 3 bases, and 10 bases stayed unmatched. The CDR3 sequence is 16 residues long. The chain carries TRBV5-1 and TRBJ2-7, with 8 bases identical to TRBD2. The sequence was collected from a girl aged 5-17 years with multiple sclerosis. Sequenced: blood. CDR3 loop: CASSFTSGPRYYEQYF. The CDR3 region has the DNA TGCGCCAGCAGCTTTACTAGCGGACCTCGTTACTACGAGCAGTACTTC.